This T cell receptor beta chain was sequenced in a study of CD8 T cells in Susac syndrome. About 0.5 to 1 ug RNA was reverse transcribed with random hexamers. Via MiXCR, TCRdb re-called the immunoSEQ multiplex PCR reads, giving one row per CDR3 protein. The data contain roughly 150,000 distinct CDR3 sequences, 94% of them singletons. The V gene's germline CDR1 is KGHSH and CDR2 LQKENI. The ends lost 6 bases at V and 4 bases at J; junction bases unmatched: 12. The CDR3 contains 16 residues. The sequenced sample consisted of CD8+ T cells from PBMCs. The receptor's source is a human donor with multiple sclerosis. The rearrangement uses TRBV18 and TRBJ2-7; 10 bases are a match to TRBD1. The CDR3 loop is CASSPSDRGRGYEQYF. The CDR3 nucleotides read TGTGCCAGCTCTCCCAGTGACAGGGGGCGCGGGTACGAGCAGTACTTC.